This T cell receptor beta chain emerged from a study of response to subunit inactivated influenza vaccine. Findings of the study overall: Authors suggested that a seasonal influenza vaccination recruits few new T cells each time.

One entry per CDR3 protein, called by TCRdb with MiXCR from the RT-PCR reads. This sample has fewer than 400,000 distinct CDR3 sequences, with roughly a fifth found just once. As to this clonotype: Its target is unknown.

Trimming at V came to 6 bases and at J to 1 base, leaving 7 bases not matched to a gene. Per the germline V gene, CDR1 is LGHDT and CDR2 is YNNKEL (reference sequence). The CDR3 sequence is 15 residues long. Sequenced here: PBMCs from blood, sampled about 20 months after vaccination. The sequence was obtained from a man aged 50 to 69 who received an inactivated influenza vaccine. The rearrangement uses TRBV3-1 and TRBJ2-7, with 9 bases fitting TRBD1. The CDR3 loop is CASRLGTGLSYEQYF. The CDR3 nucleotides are TGTGCCAGCAGACTGGGGACAGGGTTATCCTACGAGCAGTACTTC.